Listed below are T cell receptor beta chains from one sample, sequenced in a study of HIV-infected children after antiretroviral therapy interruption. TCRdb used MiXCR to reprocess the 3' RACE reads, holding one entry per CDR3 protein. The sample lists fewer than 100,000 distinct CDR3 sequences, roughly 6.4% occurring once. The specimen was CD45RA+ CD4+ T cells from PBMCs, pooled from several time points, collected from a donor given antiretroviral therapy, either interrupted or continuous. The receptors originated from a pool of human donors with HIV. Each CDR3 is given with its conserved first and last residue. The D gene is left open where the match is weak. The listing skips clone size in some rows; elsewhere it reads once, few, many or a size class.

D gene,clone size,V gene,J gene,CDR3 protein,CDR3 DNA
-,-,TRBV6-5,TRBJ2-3,CASSYSHSITDTQYF,TGTGCCAGCAGTTACTCTCACAGCATCACAGATACGCAGTATTTT
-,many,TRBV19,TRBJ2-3,CASMVSPITDTQYF,TGTGCCAGTATGGTATCGCCGATCACAGATACGCAGTATTTT
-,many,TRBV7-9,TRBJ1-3,CASSLDGRNSGNTIYF,TGTGCCAGCAGCTTAGACGGGCGAAACTCTGGAAACACCATATATTTT
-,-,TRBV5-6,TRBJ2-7,CASSRGNPYEQYF,TGTGCCAGCAGCCGCGGGAACCCGTACGAGCAGTACTTC
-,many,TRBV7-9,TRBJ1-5,CASSAIGEHNNQPQHF,TGTGCCAGCAGCGCCATAGGGGAGCACAACAATCAGCCCCAGCATTTT
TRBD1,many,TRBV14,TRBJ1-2,CASSQDWGAVGTAYGYTF,TGTGCCAGCAGCCAAGATTGGGGAGCCGTGGGGACAGCCTATGGCTACACCTTC
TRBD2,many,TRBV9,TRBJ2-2,CASSLLTSGIMNTGELFF,TGTGCCAGCAGCCTCCTGACTAGCGGGATTATGAACACCGGGGAGCTGTTTTTT
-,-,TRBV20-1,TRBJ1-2,CSARDRNLRGYTF,TGCAGTGCTAGAGATCGTAATCTCCGTGGCTACACCTTC
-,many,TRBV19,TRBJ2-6,CASSAPGSGANVLTF,TGTGCCAGTAGTGCCCCAGGGTCAGGGGCCAACGTCCTGACTTTC
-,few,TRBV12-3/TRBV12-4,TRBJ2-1,CASSLSDYYNEQFF,TGTGCCAGCAGCCTTTCGGACTACTACAATGAGCAGTTCTTC
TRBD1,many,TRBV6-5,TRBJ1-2,CASRSAGQGYGYTF,TGTGCCAGCAGGTCCGCGGGACAGGGCTATGGCTACACCTTC
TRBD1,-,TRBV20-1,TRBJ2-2,CSARDRSGQRNTGELFF,TGCAGTGCTAGAGATCGCTCGGGACAGAGGAACACCGGGGAGCTGTTTTTT
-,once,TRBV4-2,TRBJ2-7,CASSPHGSDSYYEQYF,TGTGCCAGCAGCCCTCATGGGTCAGACTCCTACTACGAGCAGTACTTC
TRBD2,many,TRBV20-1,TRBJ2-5,CSASGRGETQYF,TGCAGTGCTAGCGGGAGGGGGGAGACCCAGTACTTC
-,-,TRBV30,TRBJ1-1,CAWSVSHMNTEAFF,TGTGCCTGGAGTGTTTCGCATATGAACACTGAAGCTTTCTTT
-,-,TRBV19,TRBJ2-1,CASSLALARRYNEQFF,TGTGCCAGCAGCTTAGCGCTGGCGAGACGTTACAATGAGCAGTTCTTC
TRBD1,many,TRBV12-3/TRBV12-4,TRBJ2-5,CASTIGTALDF,TGTGCCAGCACCATCGGGACAGCCTTGGACTTC
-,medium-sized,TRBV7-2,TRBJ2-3,CASSLPGKGTDTQYF,TGTGCCAGCAGCTTGCCAGGGAAGGGCACAGATACGCAGTATTTT
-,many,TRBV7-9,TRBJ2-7,CASSFVSYEQYF,TGTGCCAGCAGCTTTGTTAGCTACGAGCAGTACTTC
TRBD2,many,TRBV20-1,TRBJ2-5,CSARPLAGQETQYF,TGCAGTGCTAGACCTCTAGCGGGGCAAGAGACCCAGTACTTC
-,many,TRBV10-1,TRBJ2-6,CASSQTLPTIGRGDSSGANVLTF,TGCGCCAGCAGCCAAACCCTTCCAACGATCGGACGGGGGGACAGCTCTGGGGCCAACGTCCTGACTTTC
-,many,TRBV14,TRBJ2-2,CASSQVQNRWSGELFF,TGTGCCAGCAGCCAAGTGCAAAATCGGTGGTCCGGGGAGCTGTTTTTT
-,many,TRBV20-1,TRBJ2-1,CSALSRVSYNEQFF,TGCAGTGCCCTCAGCAGGGTCTCCTACAATGAGCAGTTCTTC
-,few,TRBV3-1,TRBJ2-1,CASSQGGTCFEQFF,TGTGCCAGCAGCCAAGGGGGCACATGCTTCGAGCAGTTCTTC
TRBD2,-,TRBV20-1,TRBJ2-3,CSASVRRGGTDTQYF,TGCAGTGCTAGTGTTCGGCGGGGGGGCACAGATACGCAGTATTTT
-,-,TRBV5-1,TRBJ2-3,CASSLRSGPSTDTQYF,TGCGCCAGCAGCTTGAGGTCAGGGCCTAGCACAGATACGCAGTATTTT
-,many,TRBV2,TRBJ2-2,CASSVKSTAAGELFF,TGTGCCAGCAGTGTTAAGAGTACGGCCGCCGGGGAGCTGTTTTTT
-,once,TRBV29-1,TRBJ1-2,CSVAQPPYGYTF,TGCAGCGTTGCACAGCCTCCCTATGGCTACACCTTC
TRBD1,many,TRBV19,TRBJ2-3,CASSRGTGGFTDTQYF,TGTGCCAGTAGTAGAGGCACAGGGGGTTTCACAGATACGCAGTATTTT
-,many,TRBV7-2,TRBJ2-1,CASSSASNEQFF,TGTGCCAGCAGCTCTGCCTCCAATGAGCAGTTCTTC
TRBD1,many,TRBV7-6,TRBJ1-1,CASSLFLQGKSNTEAFF,TGTGCCAGCAGCTTGTTTTTACAGGGGAAATCGAACACTGAAGCTTTCTTT
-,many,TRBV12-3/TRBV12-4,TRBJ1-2,CASRRTVNYGYTF,TGTGCCAGCAGGAGGACAGTTAACTATGGCTACACCTTC
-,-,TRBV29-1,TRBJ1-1,CSVERTGDTEAFF,TGCAGCGTTGAGAGGACGGGTGACACTGAAGCTTTCTTT
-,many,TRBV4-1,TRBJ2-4,CASSQDRGSRDIQYF,TGCGCCAGCAGCCAAGATCGGGGGTCAAGGGACATTCAGTACTTC
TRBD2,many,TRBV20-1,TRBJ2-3,CSARGTSGLPDTQYF,TGCAGTGCTAGAGGGACTAGCGGACTTCCAGATACGCAGTATTTT
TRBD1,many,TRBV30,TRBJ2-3,CAWSRDRALTDTQYF,TGTGCCTGGAGCCGAGACAGGGCCCTTACAGATACGCAGTATTTT
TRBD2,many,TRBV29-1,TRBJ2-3,CSVAGTSGLSDTQYF,TGCAGCGTGGCCGGGACTAGCGGCCTCTCAGATACGCAGTATTTT
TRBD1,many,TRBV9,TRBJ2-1,CASSQGGLSYNEQFF,TGTGCCAGCAGCCAAGGGGGCCTCTCCTACAATGAGCAGTTCTTC
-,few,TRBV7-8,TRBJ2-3,CASSLRIWGRTAYTDTQYF,TGTGCCAGCAGCTTAAGGATTTGGGGCCGGACAGCCTACACAGATACGCAGTATTTT
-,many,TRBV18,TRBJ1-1,CASSLGTEAFF,TGTGCCAGCTCACTCGGGACTGAAGCTTTCTTT
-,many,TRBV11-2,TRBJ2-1,CASSLVPGFYNEQFF,TGTGCCAGCAGCTTAGTCCCAGGTTTTTACAATGAGCAGTTCTTC
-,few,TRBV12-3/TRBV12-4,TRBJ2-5,CASSLNGGLQETQYF,TGTGCCAGCAGTTTAAACGGGGGGCTGCAAGAGACCCAGTACTTC
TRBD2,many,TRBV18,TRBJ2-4,CASSPGSSGEIAKNIQYF,TGTGCCAGCTCACCAGGCTCGAGCGGGGAAATAGCCAAAAACATTCAGTACTTC
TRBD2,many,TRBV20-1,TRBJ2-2,CSARWSGGADGELFF,TGCAGTGCTAGATGGAGCGGGGGGGCCGACGGGGAGCTGTTTTTT
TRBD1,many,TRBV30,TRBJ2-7,CAWARDRAGEQYF,TGTGCCTGGGCTAGGGACAGGGCAGGCGAGCAGTACTTC
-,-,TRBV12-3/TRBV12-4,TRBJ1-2,CASSFHSTNYGYTF,TGTGCCAGCAGTTTTCACAGCACTAACTATGGCTACACCTTC
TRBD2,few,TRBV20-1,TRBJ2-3,CSARDSLAGYTQYF,TGCAGTGCTAGAGATTCGCTAGCGGGGTATACGCAGTATTTT
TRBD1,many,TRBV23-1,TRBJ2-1,CASSRQGVAEQFF,TGTGCCAGCAGTCGACAGGGGGTTGCTGAGCAGTTCTTC
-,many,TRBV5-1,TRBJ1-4,CASSSQGATNEKLFF,TGCGCCAGCAGCTCGCAGGGCGCAACTAATGAAAAACTGTTTTTT
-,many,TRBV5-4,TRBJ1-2,CASSLSGVDGYTF,TGTGCCAGCAGCTTATCAGGAGTCGATGGCTACACCTTC